The clone carrying this T cell receptor beta chain was seen a handful of times. Its antigen remains unidentified. This record comes from a study of response to subunit inactivated influenza vaccine. General study results and limits: That few new T cells are recruited by each seasonal influenza vaccination was the authors' suggestion.

TCRdb itself ran the RT-PCR reads through MiXCR, one entry per CDR3 protein. Here the sample spans about 700,000 distinct CDR3 sequences, about 15% being singletons. The V and J ends lost 3 bases and 0 bases respectively, with 21 bases between them. This CDR3 region has 18 residues. Germline CDR1 reads KGHSH; CDR2 reads LQKENI. The source was PBMCs from blood, collected 14 to 15 days before vaccination. This receptor was obtained from a man aged 50-60 years who received an inactivated influenza vaccine. This chain links TRBV18 with TRBJ2-7; no firm D call. The CDR3 reads CASSPSDSLVSGSYEQYF. DNA for the CDR3: TGTGCCAGCTCACCCTCGGATTCCCTTGTCTCTGGCTCCTACGAGCAGTACTTC.